Sequencing of this T cell receptor (beta chain) was carried out in a study of T cell changes during pregnancy in multiple sclerosis (dated by TCRdb to about 2019). General notes on the study: The study looked at changes in the T cell repertoire across pregnancy in women with multiple sclerosis.

After removal of 6 bases from V and 7 bases from J, the junction retains 14 bases not matched to a gene. The cysteine opens and the phenylalanine closes a CDR3 of 15 amino acids. The kept DNA is CDR3 alone, 45 bases in frame from the first base. The germline V gene (reference sequence) sets CDR1 to MNHEY and CDR2 to SMNVEV. Comment on this clone: No antigen is known for it. Per-base quality was not reported, and no clone a single base away is much larger than it.

The receptor library was made with the immunoSEQ multiplex PCR assay. Entries here come from immuneACCESS through TCRdb and include only in-frame sequences with V and J called. Some clones fail to appear in such tables; in the studies checked, an unresolved V gene covers under half of the shortfall, and the cause of the remainder is unknown. This sample has 75,000 to 95,000 clones in its table, and around 90% of those were observed once. The biggest ten clones account for over 0.8% of the sample. This receptor was obtained from a female donor in good health, enrolled as a control in a pregnancy study. Recombination joined TRBV27 with TRBJ2-7; TRBD2 aligns with 8 central bases. The source was peripheral blood, collected in the first trimester of pregnancy. In nucleotides, the sequence is TGTGCCAGCAGCCCGGGGAGCGGGGGACTGTCTGAGCAGTACTTC. It translates as CASSPGSGGLSEQYF.